Listed below are T cell receptor beta chains from one sample, sequenced in a study of cytomegalovirus exposure and HLA in healthy donors. Profiled with immunoSEQ multiplex PCR; TCRdb holds only in-frame clones, not every one. This sample carries about 120,000 clones, about three quarters of them seen once, and the ten largest clones take approximately 30%. Material for sequencing was PBMCs. The origin of the receptors is a man in his 60s in good health and CMV-seropositive. Each CDR3 is given without its conserved first and last residue.

cdr3_aa,j_call,v_call
ASSAWGGETQY,TRBJ2-5,TRBV5-8
ASSLDPGSGNTIY,TRBJ1-3,TRBV5-8
ASSPNPIRANTEAF,TRBJ1-1,TRBV18
ASSPGASGASYEQY,TRBJ2-7,TRBV5-1
AISDDRGGRINNEQF,TRBJ2-1,TRBV10-3
ASSERGLAEAF,TRBJ1-1,TRBV2
ASSLNPRAAGNTEAF,TRBJ1-1,TRBV7-3
ASSTGARTEAF,TRBJ1-1,TRBV19
ASSPGGDYGYT,TRBJ1-2,TRBV18
ASKRGRNQPQH,TRBJ1-5,TRBV7-8
ASSELENTGELF,TRBJ2-2,TRBV6-1
ASSLEASPYNEQF,TRBJ2-1,TRBV7-9
ASSEDLREQETQY,TRBJ2-5,TRBV2
ASSSTVNTEAF,TRBJ1-1,TRBV5-1
ASSVAPGTSEKLF,TRBJ1-4,TRBV9
ASSPGTGYAF,TRBJ1-1,TRBV18
SAKASGTPNSPLH,TRBJ1-6,TRBV29-1
ASSLQVTVNEKLF,TRBJ1-4,TRBV18
ASSNPWTSGRKNTQY,TRBJ2-3,TRBV28
ASSPDSGDPSSGNTIY,TRBJ1-3,TRBV5-1
ASSVGTGDNSPLH,TRBJ1-6,TRBV27